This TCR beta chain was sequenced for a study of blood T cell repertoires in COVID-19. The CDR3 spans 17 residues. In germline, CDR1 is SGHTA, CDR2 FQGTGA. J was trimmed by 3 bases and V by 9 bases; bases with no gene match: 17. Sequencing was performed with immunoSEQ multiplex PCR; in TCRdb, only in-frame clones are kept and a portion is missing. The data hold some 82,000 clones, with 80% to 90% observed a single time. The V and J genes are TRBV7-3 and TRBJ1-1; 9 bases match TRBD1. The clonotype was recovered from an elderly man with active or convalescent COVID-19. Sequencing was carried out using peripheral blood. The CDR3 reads CARGLSGQGVFHTEAFF. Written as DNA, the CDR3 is TGTGCCAGAGGCCTCTCGGGACAGGGAGTTTTTCACACTGAAGCTTTCTTT.